Each of the 8 T cell receptor beta chains below was sequenced from the same sample in a study of cytomegalovirus exposure and HLA in healthy donors. Only in-frame clones appear in the TCRdb table, and some are missing; sequencing was by immunoSEQ multiplex PCR. The table lists over 60,000 clones, 90% to 95% of them singletons. The sample taken for sequencing was PBMCs. Every receptor here comes from a man between 18 and 29 years old in good health and CMV-seronegative.

This clone was seen only once. V is TRBV19 and J is TRBJ2-7; TRBD2 is a possible D gene (6 bases). CDR3 length: 12 residues. Trimming cost V 3 bases and J 4 bases, with 7 bases left between them. Germline assignment: CDR1 LNHDA and CDR2 SQIVND (reference sequence). The CDR3 coding sequence is TGTGCCAGTAGTATCGGAGGGTACGAGCAGTACTTC. It is translated as CASSIGGYEQYF.

The chain employs TRBV19 and TRBJ1-1; no clear D. This CDR3 spans 15 amino acids. Germline lookup yields CDR1 LNHDA and CDR2 SQIVND (reference sequence). Trimming stripped 1 base from V and 4 bases from J, with 13 bases between. The CDR3 protein is CASSIAQMAGTEAFF. CDR3 sequence (DNA): TGTGCCAGTAGTATAGCCCAAATGGCGGGCACTGAAGCTTTCTTT.

The J gene is TRBJ1-1, the V gene TRBV14; 9 bases line up with TRBD1. In germline, CDR1 is SGHDN, CDR2 FVKESK. CDR3 length: 16 residues. Trimming removed 3 bases from V and 5 bases from J; junction bases left unmatched: 10. CDR3 protein: CASSHPGTGTRTEAFF. Here the CDR3 DNA reads TGTGCCAGCAGCCACCCCGGGACAGGGACGAGGACTGAAGCTTTCTTT.

CDR3 sequence: CASSLTGDSEQFF. CDR3 DNA: TGTGCCAGCAGCTTGACAGGGGACAGTGAGCAGTTCTTC. The rearrangement links TRBV11-2 to TRBJ2-1; 8 positions match TRBD1. Germline values: CDR1 SGHAT, CDR2 FQNNGV. There are 13 residues in the CDR3. Trimming at V came to 3 bases and at J to 9 bases, leaving 4 bases not matched to a gene.

The CDR3 DNA follows: TGCAGTGCTAGTGGCCACACTGAAGCTTTCTTT. Protein product: CSASGHTEAFF. This rearrangement joins TRBV20-1 to TRBJ1-1, with D unresolved. The length of the CDR3 is 11 residues. The V end lost 3 bases, the J end lost 3 bases, and 5 bases lay between the germline ends. The germline CDR1 and CDR2 sequences are DFQATT and SNEGSKA (reference sequence).

The rearrangement uses TRBV7-3 and TRBJ1-4; TRBD1 is a possible D gene (6 bases). Germline V CDR1 and CDR2: SGHTA, FQGTGA. The CDR3 contains 15 residues. V lost 5 bases, J lost 3 bases, and 13 bases lay in between. CDR3 sequence reads: CASSASGAPNEKLFF. CDR3 DNA: TGTGCCAGCAGCGCCTCAGGGGCCCCTAATGAAAAACTGTTTTTT.

As DNA, the CDR3 is TGCGCCAGCAGCTCCGAATGGACAGGGAGGAACTATGGCTACACCTTC. As protein: CASSSEWTGRNYGYTF. The chain recombines TRBV4-3 with TRBJ1-2; 8 bases align to TRBD1. Germline CDR1 is LGHNA and CDR2 is YSLEER. The CDR3 sequence is 16 residues long. The V segment lost 5 bases and the J segment 2 bases; nucleotides outside the gene matches: 10.

V is TRBV29-1 and J is TRBJ1-2; 9 bases are a match to TRBD1. The CDR3 sequence is 14 residues long. Germline lookup yields CDR1 SQVTM and CDR2 ANQGSEA. Trimming removed 1 base from V and 5 bases from J; junction bases left unmatched: 5. In DNA form, the CDR3 reads TGCAGCGTTGAAGGGACAGGGGCGTTATATGGCTACACCTTC. Amino acid sequence: CSVEGTGALYGYTF.